The 26 T cell receptor beta chains in this list originate from one sample, sequenced in a study of identical twins. TCRdb re-called the 5' RACE reads through MiXCR, storing one row per CDR3 protein. The repertoire holds approximately 260,000 distinct CDR3 sequences, with roughly 8.7% as singletons. The sample was also linked to a second study, of yellow fever vaccine responses in identical twins.

Sample: CD8+ T cells sorted from blood. The receptors stem from a young woman in good health.

The chain joins TRBV13 to TRBJ2-7; 8 bases agree with TRBD2. V lost 1 base and J lost 0; bases outside the gene matches: 11. Germline lookup yields CDR1 PRHDT and CDR2 FYEKMQ (reference sequence). CDR3 length: 18 amino acids. The CDR3 region has the DNA TGTGCCAGCAGCTTAGCGGGAGGGCCCTCACTCTACTCCTACGAGCAGTACTTC. Protein product: CASSLAGGPSLYSYEQYF.

This clonotype was observed many times. V is TRBV20-1 and J is TRBJ2-1, with 8 nucleotides matching TRBD1. The CDR3 has 15 amino acids. CDR1 and CDR2 (germline): DFQATT, SNEGSKA (reference sequence). Trimming cost V 5 bases and J 5 bases; bases outside gene matches: 11. The CDR3 DNA sequence: TGCAGTGCTCCTGCAGGGGGCGTGGATAACAATGAGCAGTTCTTC. Amino acid sequence: CSAPAGGVDNNEQFF.

This clonotype was counted at least ten times. The V gene is TRBV2, the J gene TRBJ2-7, with unresolved D. The V gene lost 7 bases and the J gene lost 1 base, with 5 bases spanning the gap. CDR1 and CDR2 (germline): SNHLY, FYNNEI. This CDR3 spans 11 amino acids. The CDR3 sequence is CASTSSYEQYF. The CDR3 nucleotides read TGTGCCAGCACCTCTTCCTACGAGCAGTACTTC.

As for this clonotype: Being one base from a much bigger clone, this may be a read error. This chain joins TRBV20-1 and TRBJ2-7, with TRBD1 matching over 7 bases. Germline loops: CDR1 DFQATT, CDR2 SNEGSKA (reference sequence). J lost 5 bases, V lost 0 bases, and 10 bases had no gene match. The CDR3 totals 15 residues. DNA for the CDR3: TGCAGTGCTAGAGAGCAGGGGACAGTGTCCCACGAGCAGTACTTC. It specifies CSAREQGTVSHEQYF.

This clonotype showed up just a few times. The J gene is TRBJ2-1, the V gene TRBV7-8; D is perhaps TRBD2 (5 bases). Germline V lookup: CDR1 SGHVS, CDR2 FQNEAQ. V lost 5 bases and J 8 bases, leaving 16 bases between the germline ends. The CDR3 has 14 residues. CDR3 region: CASSPRAAGDEQFF. The CDR3 bases are TGTGCCAGCAGCCCACGGGCCGCGGGCGATGAGCAGTTCTTC.

The chain carries TRBV3-1 and TRBJ2-3; 10 bases fit TRBD2. The junction had 9 bases not matched to a gene; V was cut back by 0 bases and J by 0 bases. Germline V gene lookup returns CDR1 LGHDT and CDR2 YNNKEL (reference sequence). This CDR3 has 19 residues. CDR3 region: CASSQEALAGLSSTDTQYF. In nucleotides, the CDR3 is TGTGCCAGCAGCCAAGAAGCACTAGCGGGGTTATCTAGCACAGATACGCAGTATTTT.

CDR3 nucleotide sequence: TGCAGTGCTAGAGATCAAGGAGGGAGTGGAACCGGGGAGCTGTTTTTT. This encodes CSARDQGGSGTGELFF. The chain uses TRBV20-1 and TRBJ2-2; possible D gene TRBD2, 6 bases. The CDR3 is 16 amino acids. Germline V gene sequence: CDR1 DFQATT, CDR2 SNEGSKA (reference sequence). V was clipped by 0 bases and J by 5 bases, with 16 bases between them.

V and J are TRBV19 and TRBJ2-1; D not resolved. The germline V gene has CDR1 LNHDA and CDR2 SQIVND (reference sequence). The CDR3 is 13 amino acids. Trimming removed 3 bases at V and 2 bases at J, with 5 bases between. CDR3 loop: CASSILTYNEQFF. The CDR3 nucleotides are TGTGCCAGTAGTATCCTCACCTACAATGAGCAGTTCTTC. Filled out from reference TRBV19 and TRBJ2-1, the complete variable domain reads DGGITQSPKYLFRKEGQNVTLSCEQNLNHDAMYWYRQDPGQGLRLIYYSQIVNDFQKGDIAEGYSVSREKKESFPLTVTSAQKNPTAFYLCASSILTYNEQFFGPGTRLTVL.

V is TRBV6-2 or TRBV6-3 and J is TRBJ2-1; TRBD2 matches at 11 bases. V gave up 5 bases and J gave up 5 bases; unmatched junction bases: 14. Germline V gene lookup returns CDR1 MNHEY and CDR2 SVGEGT. This CDR3 region has 18 residues. CDR3 sequence (DNA): TGTGCCAGCAGTCCGAGATGGATTAGCGGGAGGGAACACAATGAGCAGTTCTTC. It is translated as CASSPRWISGREHNEQFF.

This clonotype was observed many times. The chain is built from TRBV6-2 or TRBV6-3 and TRBJ2-5; no clear D. The V gene lost 6 bases and the J gene lost 9 bases, with 17 bases spanning the gap. The CDR3 runs to 13 residues. Germline V gives CDR1 MNHEY, CDR2 SVGEGT. CDR3 bases: TGTGCCAGCAGCCTAGGTCCTCCGGCGGCCCAGTACTTC. Its translation: CASSLGPPAAQYF.

The rearrangement uses TRBV7-9 and TRBJ2-2; TRBD1 is a possible D gene (5 bases). Trimming removed 1 base from V and 0 bases from J, with 9 bases in between. The CDR3 runs 16 residues. CDR1 is SEHNR and CDR2 is FQNEAQ in the germline V gene (reference sequence). CDR3 region: CASSLEVTANTGELFF. As DNA, the CDR3 is TGTGCCAGCAGCTTAGAGGTGACAGCGAACACCGGGGAGCTGTTTTTT.

This clonotype has at least ten counts. This rearrangement joins TRBV4-3 to TRBJ2-7; D is unresolved. Germline V lookup: CDR1 LGHNA, CDR2 YSLEER. The CDR3 extends over 15 amino acids. V was trimmed by 4 bases and J by 6 bases, leaving 19 bases between them. CDR3 DNA sequence: TGCGCCAGCAGCCCTTCAAAGTCCGGGTACGGCGAGCAGTACTTC. Translated: CASSPSKSGYGEQYF.

J is TRBJ2-7 and V is TRBV7-9; possible D gene TRBD2, 5 bases. The CDR3 is 16 residues long. V lost 5 bases, J lost 2 bases, and 19 bases lay in between. CDR1 and CDR2 (germline): SEHNR, FQNEAQ (reference sequence). CDR3 loop: CASSLQRLDGTYEQYF. The CDR3 nucleotides are TGTGCCAGCAGCCTACAACGACTGGACGGGACCTACGAGCAGTACTTC. Full variable domain (remainder filled in from reference TRBV7-9 and TRBJ2-7): DTGVSQNPRHKITKRGQNVTFRCDPISEHNRLYWYRQTLGQGPEFLTYFQNEAQLEKSRLLSDRFSAERPKGSFSTLEIQRTEQGDSAMYLCASSLQRLDGTYEQYFGPGTRLTVT.

There are a few counts of this clonotype. This chain uses TRBV7-9 with TRBJ1-2; the D is unclear. Deletions cut 5 bases from V and 2 bases from J, with 18 bases between. Looked up from germline, CDR1 is SEHNR and CDR2 is FQNEAQ (reference sequence). The CDR3 sequence is 16 residues long. CDR3 sequence: CASSLTEGPGNYGYTF. CDR3 in DNA: TGTGCCAGCAGCCTAACTGAAGGACCGGGCAACTATGGCTACACCTTC.

This clonotype was seen at least ten times. The chain links TRBV11-2 to TRBJ2-7, with D tentatively TRBD1 (6 bases). CDR3 length: 13 residues. Trimming left V 1 base short and J 6 bases short, with 10 bases between. The V gene's germline CDR1 is SGHAT and CDR2 FQNNGV. CDR3 DNA: TGTGCCAGCAGCTTAGCCCCAGGGGTCGAGCAGTACTTC. Protein sequence: CASSLAPGVEQYF. The entire variable domain, with the rest obtained from reference TRBV11-2 and TRBJ2-7, is as follows: EAGVAQSPRYKIIEKRQSVAFWCNPISGHATLYWYQQILGQGPKLLIQFQNNGVVDDSQLPKDRFSAERLKGVDSTLKIQPAKLEDSAVYLCASSLAPGVEQYFGPGTRLTVT.

This clonotype was seen at least ten times. The rearrangement uses TRBV4-3 and TRBJ2-7; D might be TRBD2 (6 bases). Germline V gene sequence: CDR1 LGHNA, CDR2 YSLEER. The CDR3 totals 17 residues. Trimming cost V 0 bases and J 2 bases, with 17 bases left between them. CDR3 sequence: CASSQDLINGSPYEQYF. The CDR3 coding sequence is TGCGCCAGCAGCCAAGATCTTATTAACGGGAGCCCCTACGAGCAGTACTTC.

The chain is built from TRBV5-4 and TRBJ2-3; D remains ambiguous. This CDR3 has 13 amino acids. Germline V lookup: CDR1 SGHNT, CDR2 YYREEE (reference sequence). V shed 4 bases and J shed 5 bases, with 11 bases lying between them. In DNA form, the CDR3 reads TGTGCCAGCAGCCGAAACCGAGGAGATACGCAGTATTTT. Its translation: CASSRNRGDTQYF.

The V call is TRBV7-9, the J call TRBJ2-3; D ambiguous. The CDR3 has 12 residues. The ends were cut back, 5 bases at V and 5 bases at J, with 8 bases in the middle. Germline lookup yields CDR1 SEHNR and CDR2 FQNEAQ (reference sequence). CDR3 sequence (DNA): TGTGCCAGCAGCGCATTTCGAGATACGCAGTATTTT. Amino acid sequence: CASSAFRDTQYF. The full variable domain, with the rest looked up from reference TRBV7-9 and TRBJ2-3, is DTGVSQNPRHKITKRGQNVTFRCDPISEHNRLYWYRQTLGQGPEFLTYFQNEAQLEKSRLLSDRFSAERPKGSFSTLEIQRTEQGDSAMYLCASSAFRDTQYFGPGTRLTVL.

This clonotype was detected only a few times. The chain has TRBV7-9 and TRBJ2-7, with D perhaps TRBD1 or TRBD2 (5 bases each). This CDR3 spans 13 amino acids. Per germline, CDR1 SEHNR and CDR2 FQNEAQ (reference sequence). V lost 1 base to trimming and J lost 6 bases, with 10 bases between them. CDR3 DNA: TGTGCCAGCAGCTTAGGGTCTGGGACCGAGCAGTACTTC. This sequence encodes CASSLGSGTEQYF.

This clonotype has a handful of counts. The V call is TRBV3-1, the J call TRBJ2-7; D perhaps matches TRBD2 (6 bases). There are 17 residues in the CDR3. The germline gives CDR1 LGHDT, CDR2 YNNKEL (reference sequence). Trimming removed 0 bases at V and 2 bases at J, with 17 bases between. The CDR3 region is CASSQDPWREETYEQYF. CDR3 sequence (DNA): TGTGCCAGCAGCCAAGACCCGTGGCGGGAAGAGACCTACGAGCAGTACTTC.

This clonotype was seen a few times. The chain carries TRBV2 and TRBJ1-1; 7 nucleotides align to TRBD1. The CDR3 has 14 amino acids. Per the germline V gene, CDR1 is SNHLY and CDR2 is FYNNEI. Trimming took 4 bases from V and 3 from J; bases not matched to a gene: 5. The CDR3 DNA is TGTGCCAGCAGTGGGGTCGGACAGGACACTGAAGCTTTCTTT. Translating gives CASSGVGQDTEAFF.

V and J are TRBV28 and TRBJ2-3, with TRBD2 matching 8 bases. CDR1 MDHEN and CDR2 SYDVKM come from the germline V gene. The CDR3 has 15 amino acids. J gave up 2 bases and V 6 bases, and 7 bases lay outside the gene matches. The CDR3 region is CASSPSGPYTDTQYF. CDR3 DNA: TGTGCCAGCAGCCCTAGCGGGCCTTACACAGATACGCAGTATTTT.

The J gene is TRBJ2-1, the V gene TRBV18; D is ambiguous. Trimming left V 8 bases short and J 1 base short, with 12 bases between. This CDR3 has 14 amino acids. Germline CDR1 and CDR2: KGHSH and LQKENI. DNA of the CDR3: TGTGCCAGCATACCGGGTCCTTCCTACAATGAGCAGTTCTTC. Translating gives CASIPGPSYNEQFF.

The chain links TRBV20-1 to TRBJ2-7; 9 bases align to TRBD1. V was clipped by 0 bases and J by 3 bases; unmatched bases: 6. The CDR3 length is 15 residues. Germline V CDR1 and CDR2: DFQATT, SNEGSKA (reference sequence). As DNA, the CDR3 is TGCAGTGCTAGAGAAACAGGGGGCAGGATCTACGAGCAGTACTTC. This codes for CSARETGGRIYEQYF.

The chain joins TRBV7-3 to TRBJ1-1, with 11 bases lining up with TRBD1. The CDR3 runs 15 residues. Unmatched junction bases numbered 6, after V lost 5 bases and J lost 4 bases. Germline loops: CDR1 SGHTA, CDR2 FQGTGA. As DNA, the CDR3 is TGTGCCAGCAGCCGGACAGGGGGCGGGGGCACTGAAGCTTTCTTT. This encodes CASSRTGGGGTEAFF.

This clonotype showed up many times. The chain uses TRBV7-8 and TRBJ2-7; 9 bases align to TRBD2. V dropped 2 bases and J dropped 1; count of bases not matched to a gene: 3. CDR3 length: 15 residues. Germline assignment: CDR1 SGHVS and CDR2 FQNEAQ. The CDR3 sequence: CASSLSREGSYEQYF. The CDR3 DNA reads TGTGCCAGCAGCTTATCGCGGGAGGGATCCTACGAGCAGTACTTC.